This TCR beta chain was found in a study of blood T cells in healthy people across ages. This clonotype was seen a handful of times. Together with a sample-barcoded 5' primer, a J-beta primer mix was included in a second PCR lasting roughly 6 to 12 cycles. MiXCR was run by TCRdb on the 5' RACE reads, yielding one entry per CDR3 protein. The table shows hundreds of thousands of distinct CDR3 sequences, with 25% to 35% occurring only once. The CDR3 is 15 amino acids. Germline assignment: CDR1 MNHNY and CDR2 SVGAGI (reference sequence). These same data were also listed under a study on T cells of mothers and their children. From that study: All extracted RNA went into cDNA synthesis, 1.5 ug per 15 ul.

The receptor was isolated from a boy aged 2-9 years in good health. The rearrangement joins TRBV6-6 to TRBJ2-7, with TRBD2 matching over 10 bases. The assigned J gene may be wrong: the sequence end matches TRBJ2-1 better. What was sequenced was blood. In DNA, the CDR3 is TGTGCCAGCAGATATCTAGCGGGAGAGTATAATGAGCAGTTCTTC. Its translation: CASRYLAGEYNEQFF.